This is a list of T cell receptor beta chains from one sample in a study of blood T cell repertoires in COVID-19. Sequencing used immunoSEQ multiplex PCR; TCRdb keeps in-frame clones, though not all of them. The sample holds a few hundred thousand clones; about 87% are singletons and the top ten take under 2.5%. The sample taken for sequencing was PBMCs or T cells enriched from blood (not recorded which). The receptor set was obtained from a woman aged 40 to 50 with acute COVID-19. CDR3s include the opening cysteine and the closing phenylalanine or tryptophan. Fields, in order: clone size, J gene, V gene, D gene, CDR3 protein, CDR3 DNA. D genes are given only for firm matches. Part of the rows lack a size; the others show once, few, many or a class for expanded clones.

clone size: -; J gene: TRBJ2-7; V gene: TRBV18; D gene: -; CDR3 protein: CASSPDSSYEQYF; CDR3 DNA: TGTGCCAGCTCACCGGACAGCTCCTACGAGCAGTACTTC
clone size: -; J gene: TRBJ2-3; V gene: TRBV30; D gene: TRBD2; CDR3 protein: CAWSSTRGGATTDTQYF; CDR3 DNA: TGTGCCTGGAGCTCCACCCGGGGGGGGGCAACCACAGATACGCAGTATTTT
clone size: -; J gene: TRBJ1-1; V gene: TRBV11-2; D gene: -; CDR3 protein: CASSRRVAAEAFF; CDR3 DNA: TGTGCCAGCAGCCGGAGGGTGGCGGCTGAAGCTTTCTTT
clone size: -; J gene: TRBJ2-1; V gene: TRBV2; D gene: -; CDR3 protein: CASTMTRESPYNEQFF; CDR3 DNA: TGTGCCAGCACCATGACTAGAGAGAGTCCCTACAATGAGCAGTTCTTC
clone size: once; J gene: TRBJ1-6; V gene: TRBV30; D gene: -; CDR3 protein: CACLGLNNSPLHF; CDR3 DNA: TGTGCCTGCCTGGGACTGAATAATTCACCCCTCCACTTT
clone size: -; J gene: TRBJ2-5; V gene: TRBV24-1; D gene: TRBD2; CDR3 protein: CATSESGSWEETQYF; CDR3 DNA: TGTGCCACCAGTGAAAGCGGGAGTTGGGAAGAGACCCAGTACTTC
clone size: -; J gene: TRBJ1-1; V gene: TRBV5-1; D gene: -; CDR3 protein: CASSLAARAVTEAFF; CDR3 DNA: TGCGCCAGCAGCTTGGCCGCCAGGGCAGTAACTGAAGCTTTCTTT
clone size: -; J gene: TRBJ2-1; V gene: TRBV29-1; D gene: TRBD2; CDR3 protein: CSVARLAEFNEQFF; CDR3 DNA: TGCAGCGTTGCTCGACTAGCCGAATTTAATGAGCAGTTCTTC
clone size: -; J gene: TRBJ2-6; V gene: TRBV7-2; D gene: TRBD1; CDR3 protein: CASRKSGGGGANVLTF; CDR3 DNA: TGTGCCAGCCGCAAATCAGGGGGCGGTGGGGCCAACGTCCTGACTTTC
clone size: few; J gene: TRBJ2-1; V gene: TRBV11-2; D gene: TRBD2; CDR3 protein: CASSLILGRGEQFF; CDR3 DNA: TGTGCCAGCAGCTTAATCTTAGGGAGGGGTGAGCAGTTCTTC
clone size: -; J gene: TRBJ1-1; V gene: TRBV21-1; D gene: -; CDR3 protein: CASSTHKQGGSTEAFF; CDR3 DNA: TGTGCCAGCAGCACCCACAAACAGGGGGGATCCACTGAAGCTTTCTTT
clone size: -; J gene: TRBJ2-7; V gene: TRBV5-6; D gene: TRBD2; CDR3 protein: CASSPLSGGADEQYF; CDR3 DNA: TGTGCCAGCAGCCCCCTTAGCGGGGGGGCGGACGAGCAGTACTTC
clone size: -; J gene: TRBJ1-1; V gene: TRBV9; D gene: -; CDR3 protein: CASSVGREPSEGFF; CDR3 DNA: TGTGCCAGCAGCGTAGGACGGGAGCCCTCGGAAGGCTTCTTT
clone size: -; J gene: TRBJ1-4; V gene: TRBV7-2; D gene: TRBD1; CDR3 protein: CASSYTTNGQGRRELFF; CDR3 DNA: TGTGCCAGCAGCTACACAACGAATGGACAGGGCCGAAGGGAACTGTTTTTT
clone size: -; J gene: TRBJ2-1; V gene: TRBV6-1; D gene: -; CDR3 protein: CASSDNRAGYNEQFF; CDR3 DNA: TGTGCCAGCAGTGATAACAGGGCAGGCTACAATGAGCAGTTCTTC
clone size: -; J gene: TRBJ2-7; V gene: TRBV15; D gene: -; CDR3 protein: CATSLRGDEQYF; CDR3 DNA: TGTGCCACCAGCCTTCGCGGGGACGAGCAGTACTTC
clone size: -; J gene: TRBJ1-1; V gene: TRBV30; D gene: -; CDR3 protein: CACDRLNTEAFF; CDR3 DNA: TGTGCCTGCGACAGGTTGAACACTGAAGCTTTCTTT
clone size: -; J gene: TRBJ2-3; V gene: TRBV19; D gene: TRBD1; CDR3 protein: CASSMQQGARTDTQYF; CDR3 DNA: TGTGCCAGTAGTATGCAGCAGGGGGCAAGAACAGATACGCAGTATTTT
clone size: few; J gene: TRBJ1-2; V gene: TRBV4-2; D gene: -; CDR3 protein: CASSPEDNYGYTF; CDR3 DNA: TGTGCCAGCAGCCCGGAGGATAACTATGGCTACACCTTC
clone size: -; J gene: TRBJ1-1; V gene: TRBV5-1; D gene: -; CDR3 protein: CASSFTTGRRNTEAFF; CDR3 DNA: TGCGCCAGCAGCTTTACGACAGGCCGCAGGAACACTGAAGCTTTCTTT
clone size: -; J gene: TRBJ1-6; V gene: TRBV7-9; D gene: -; CDR3 protein: CASSLFDLGNSPLHF; CDR3 DNA: TGTGCCAGCAGCTTATTCGACCTAGGCAATTCACCCCTCCACTTT
clone size: -; J gene: TRBJ1-2; V gene: TRBV7-9; D gene: TRBD1; CDR3 protein: CASSAGTAAYGYTF; CDR3 DNA: TGTGCCAGCAGCGCTGGGACAGCCGCTTATGGCTACACCTTC
clone size: -; J gene: TRBJ1-1; V gene: TRBV5-1; D gene: TRBD1; CDR3 protein: CASSLAVRTGTEAFF; CDR3 DNA: TGCGCCAGCAGCTTGGCCGTCAGGACAGGCACTGAAGCTTTCTTT
clone size: once; J gene: TRBJ1-6; V gene: TRBV4-1; D gene: -; CDR3 protein: CASSPPGWNSPLHF; CDR3 DNA: TGCGCCAGCAGCCCCCCAGGGTGGAATTCACCCCTCCACTTT
clone size: -; J gene: TRBJ1-3; V gene: TRBV14; D gene: -; CDR3 protein: CASSRGSWNTIYF; CDR3 DNA: TGTGCCAGCAGCAGGGGATCATGGAACACCATATATTTT
clone size: -; J gene: TRBJ2-3; V gene: TRBV27; D gene: TRBD1; CDR3 protein: CASSLKGTGSPDTQYF; CDR3 DNA: TGTGCCAGCAGTTTAAAGGGGACAGGGTCCCCAGATACGCAGTATTTT
clone size: -; J gene: TRBJ1-2; V gene: TRBV4-1; D gene: -; CDR3 protein: CASSQDPGGVNYGYTF; CDR3 DNA: TGCGCCAGCAGCCAAGATCCGGGAGGGGTAAACTATGGCTACACCTTC
clone size: -; J gene: TRBJ2-3; V gene: TRBV10-3; D gene: TRBD2; CDR3 protein: CAISESRTSGFLDTQYF; CDR3 DNA: TGTGCCATCAGTGAGTCGAGGACTAGCGGGTTCTTAGATACGCAGTATTTT
clone size: -; J gene: TRBJ2-2; V gene: TRBV6-5; D gene: -; CDR3 protein: CASRLGLRNTGELFF; CDR3 DNA: TGTGCCAGCAGGTTGGGACTCCGAAACACCGGGGAGCTGTTTTTT